Shown below are 11 T cell receptor beta chains from a single sample sequenced in a study of blood T cell repertoires in COVID-19. The assay was immunoSEQ multiplex PCR, and TCRdb's table has in-frame clones only and misses some. This table has hundreds of thousands of clones, roughly 90% appearing once. Source material: PBMCs or T cells enriched from blood (not recorded which). The receptors come from a woman between 25 and 40 years old who had recovered from COVID-19.

V gene TRBV15 combines with J gene TRBJ1-3; no definite D call. Trimming removed 0 bases at V and 0 bases at J, with 9 bases between. Germline CDR1 and CDR2: LNHNV and YYDKDF (reference sequence). This CDR3 is 16 amino acids long. CDR3 in amino acids: CATSRDQASSGNTIYF. The CDR3 DNA is TGTGCCACCAGCAGAGATCAGGCCAGCTCTGGAAACACCATATATTTT.

The chain recombines TRBV10-3 with TRBJ1-6; TRBD1 is a possible D gene (5 bases). Deletions cut 4 bases from V and 7 bases from J, with 14 bases between. Germline loops: CDR1 ENHRY, CDR2 SYGVKD. The CDR3 contains 15 residues. CDR3 nucleotide sequence: TGTGCCATCAGTGGGTCCGGGGGGTTAAATTCACCCCTCCACTTT. This encodes CAISGSGGLNSPLHF.

Here the CDR3 reads CASSFGKGVRGNQPQHF. In DNA form, the CDR3 reads TGTGCCAGCAGTTTCGGAAAGGGGGTCAGGGGGAATCAGCCCCAGCATTTT. This chain connects TRBV28 to TRBJ1-5; 7 bases map to TRBD1. Germline V gene data show CDR1 as MDHEN and CDR2 as SYDVKM. The CDR3 is 17 amino acids. Germline trimming cut 3 bases from V and 4 bases from J; bases unmatched to any gene: 12.

The V gene is TRBV18, the J gene TRBJ1-2; D gene unclear. CDR1 is KGHSH and CDR2 is LQKENI in the germline V gene. The CDR3 is made up of 13 amino acids. Trimming cost V 5 bases and J 1 base, with 8 bases left between them. The DNA for the CDR3 is TGTGCCAGCTCATCCCCAGATAACTATGGCTACACCTTC. This sequence encodes CASSSPDNYGYTF. Full variable domain (outside the CDR3, taken from reference TRBV18 and TRBJ1-2): NAGVMQNPRHLVRRRGQEARLRCSPMKGHSHVYWYRQLPEEGLKFMVYLQKENIIDESGMPKERFSAEFPKEGPSILRIQQVVRGDSAAYFCASSSPDNYGYTFGSGTRLTVV.

The chain carries TRBV19 and TRBJ1-4; the match to TRBD1 covers 7 bases. Unmatched junction bases numbered 6, after V lost 5 bases and J lost 3 bases. CDR1 LNHDA and CDR2 SQIVND come from the germline V gene (reference sequence). This CDR3 is 15 amino acids long. The CDR3 DNA reads as TGTGCCAGTAGTGTCACCGGGACAGCTAATGAAAAACTGTTTTTT. As protein: CASSVTGTANEKLFF.

This clone was picked up one time. The DNA for the CDR3 is TGTGCCAGCAGTTACTCGTCCCTTTACGAGCAGTACTTC. Amino acid sequence: CASSYSSLYEQYF. The chain uses TRBV6-5 and TRBJ2-7, with D hard to call. The germline CDR1 and CDR2 sequences are MNHEY and SVGAGI. The CDR3 extends over 13 amino acids. V was pared by 0 bases and J by 4 bases, with 7 bases between.

This chain uses TRBV9 with TRBJ2-1; 11 nucleotides line up with TRBD1. With 4 bases clipped from V and 7 bases from J, the junction kept 7 bases outside the gene matches. Germline V CDR1 and CDR2: SGDLS, YYNGEE. The CDR3 runs 15 residues. The CDR3 bases are TGTGCCAGCAGCCCGTCGGGGACAGGGGGTAATGAGCAGTTCTTC. Its protein is CASSPSGTGGNEQFF.

This chain uses TRBV6-2 or TRBV6-3 with TRBJ1-2; 9 bases align to TRBD1. Germline assignment: CDR1 MNHEY and CDR2 SVGEGT. The CDR3 contains 15 residues. With 4 bases clipped from V and 2 bases from J, the junction kept 5 bases outside the gene matches. CDR3: CASSFDRGSNYGYTF. The CDR3, as DNA: TGTGCCAGCAGTTTCGACAGGGGGTCCAACTATGGCTACACCTTC.

The V and J genes are TRBV11-3 and TRBJ1-6, with TRBD1 matching 8 bases. The CDR3 has 15 residues. J lost 10 bases, V lost 7 bases, and 12 bases had no gene match. Looked up from germline, CDR1 is SGHNT and CDR2 is YENEEA. CDR3 bases: TGTGCCAGCACTGGAGGACAGGGCAAACTGTCACCCCTCCACTTT. It yields the protein CASTGGQGKLSPLHF.

The genes are TRBV7-2 and TRBJ2-7; 13 bases line up with TRBD2. The CDR3 has 17 residues. CDR1 is SGHTA and CDR2 is FQGNSA in the germline V gene. V was clipped by 5 bases and J by 4 bases; unmatched bases: 11. The CDR3 sequence is CASSLIGLAGARYEQYF. CDR3 bases: TGTGCCAGCAGCCTAATCGGACTAGCGGGGGCCCGGTACGAGCAGTACTTC.

The J gene is TRBJ1-2, the V gene TRBV28, with TRBD1 matching 7 bases. J gave up 4 bases and V 2 bases, and 7 bases lay outside the gene matches. Germline V gene sequence: CDR1 MDHEN, CDR2 SYDVKM. The CDR3 has 15 amino acids. For the CDR3, the DNA is TGTGCCAGCAGTTTAGGAGGGGGCTTGGGCTATGGCTACACCTTC. It encodes CASSLGGGLGYGYTF.